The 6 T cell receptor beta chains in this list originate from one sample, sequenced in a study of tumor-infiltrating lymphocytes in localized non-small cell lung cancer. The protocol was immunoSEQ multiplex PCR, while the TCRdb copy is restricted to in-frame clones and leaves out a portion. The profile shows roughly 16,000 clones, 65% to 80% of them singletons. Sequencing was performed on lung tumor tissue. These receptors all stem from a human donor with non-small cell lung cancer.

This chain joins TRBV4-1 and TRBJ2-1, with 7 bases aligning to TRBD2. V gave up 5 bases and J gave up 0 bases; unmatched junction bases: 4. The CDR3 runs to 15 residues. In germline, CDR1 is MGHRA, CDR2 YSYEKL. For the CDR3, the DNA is TGCGCCAGCAGCGAGGGAGGGGTCTCCTACAATGAGCAGTTCTTC. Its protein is CASSEGGVSYNEQFF.

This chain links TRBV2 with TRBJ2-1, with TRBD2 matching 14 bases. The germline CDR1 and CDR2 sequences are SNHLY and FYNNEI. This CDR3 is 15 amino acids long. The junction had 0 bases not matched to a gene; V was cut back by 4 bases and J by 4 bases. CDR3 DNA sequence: TGTGCCAGCAGTGGACTAGCGGGGGGGTACAATGAGCAGTTCTTC. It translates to CASSGLAGGYNEQFF.

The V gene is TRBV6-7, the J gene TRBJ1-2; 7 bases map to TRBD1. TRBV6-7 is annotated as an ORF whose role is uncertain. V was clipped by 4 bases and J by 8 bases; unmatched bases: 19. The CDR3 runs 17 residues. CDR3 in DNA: TGTGCCAGCAGTTCGCCCGAGACAGGGTGTCGCGATGAAGGCTACACCTTC. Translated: CASSSPETGCRDEGYTF.

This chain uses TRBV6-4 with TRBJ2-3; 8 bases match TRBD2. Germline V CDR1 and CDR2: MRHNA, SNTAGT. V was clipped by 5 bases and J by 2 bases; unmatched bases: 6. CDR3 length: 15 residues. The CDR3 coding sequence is TGTGCCAGCAGTAGGGCGGGGGGCAACACAGATACGCAGTATTTT. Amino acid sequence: CASSRAGGNTDTQYF.

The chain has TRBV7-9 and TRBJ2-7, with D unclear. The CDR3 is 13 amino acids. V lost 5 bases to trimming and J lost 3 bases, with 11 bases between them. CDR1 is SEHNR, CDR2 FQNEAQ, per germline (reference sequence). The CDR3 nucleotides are TGTGCCAGCAGCCGGTCCCCAATCTACGAGCAGTACTTC. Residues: CASSRSPIYEQYF.

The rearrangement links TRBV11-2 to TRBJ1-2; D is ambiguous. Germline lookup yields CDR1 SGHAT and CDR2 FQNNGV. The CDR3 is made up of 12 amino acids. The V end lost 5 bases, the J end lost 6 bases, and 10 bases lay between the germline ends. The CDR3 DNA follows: TGTGCCAGCAGCCCCAGAGAACATGGCTACACCTTC. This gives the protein CASSPREHGYTF.